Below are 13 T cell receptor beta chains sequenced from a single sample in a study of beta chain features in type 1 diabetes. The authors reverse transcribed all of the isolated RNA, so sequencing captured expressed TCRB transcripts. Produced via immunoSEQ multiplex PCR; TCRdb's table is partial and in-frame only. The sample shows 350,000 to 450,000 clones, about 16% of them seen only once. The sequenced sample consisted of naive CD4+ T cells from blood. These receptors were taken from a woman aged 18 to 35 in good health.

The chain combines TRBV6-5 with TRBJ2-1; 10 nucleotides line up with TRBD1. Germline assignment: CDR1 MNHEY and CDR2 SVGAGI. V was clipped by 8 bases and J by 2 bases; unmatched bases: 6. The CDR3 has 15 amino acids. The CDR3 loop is CASGRGQGPYNEQFF. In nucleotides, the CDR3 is TGTGCCAGCGGAAGGGGACAGGGGCCCTACAATGAGCAGTTCTTC.

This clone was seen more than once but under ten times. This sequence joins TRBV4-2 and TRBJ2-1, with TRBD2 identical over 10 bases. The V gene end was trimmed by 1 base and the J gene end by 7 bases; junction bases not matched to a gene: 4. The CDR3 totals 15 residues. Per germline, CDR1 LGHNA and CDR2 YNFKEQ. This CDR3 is CASSQVLLAGNEQFF. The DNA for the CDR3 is TGTGCCAGCAGCCAAGTCTTACTAGCGGGGAATGAGCAGTTCTTC.

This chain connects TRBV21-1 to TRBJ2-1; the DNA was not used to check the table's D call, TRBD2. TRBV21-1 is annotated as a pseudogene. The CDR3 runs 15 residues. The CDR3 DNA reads TGTGCCAGCAGCAAAGCGTTGTTGCGCCACCTTGAGCAGTTCTTC. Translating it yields CASSKALLRHLEQFF.

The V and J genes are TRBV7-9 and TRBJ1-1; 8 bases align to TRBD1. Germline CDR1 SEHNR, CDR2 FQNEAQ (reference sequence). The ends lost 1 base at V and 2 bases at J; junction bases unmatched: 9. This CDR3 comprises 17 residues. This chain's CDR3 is CASSLVPGGLGNTEAFF. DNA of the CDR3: TGTGCCAGCAGCTTAGTTCCAGGGGGCCTCGGAAACACTGAAGCTTTCTTT.

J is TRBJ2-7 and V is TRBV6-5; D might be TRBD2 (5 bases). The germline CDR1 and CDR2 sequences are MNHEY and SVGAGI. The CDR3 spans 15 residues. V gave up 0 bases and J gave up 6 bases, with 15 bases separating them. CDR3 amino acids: CASSYSAGRGGEQYF. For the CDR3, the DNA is TGTGCCAGCAGTTACTCGGCCGGCCGGGGTGGCGAGCAGTACTTC.

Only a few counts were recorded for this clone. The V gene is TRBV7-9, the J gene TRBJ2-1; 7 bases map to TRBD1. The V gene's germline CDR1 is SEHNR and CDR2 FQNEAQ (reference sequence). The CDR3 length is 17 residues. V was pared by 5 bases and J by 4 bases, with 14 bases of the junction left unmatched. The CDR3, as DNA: TGTGCCAGCAGCCCGAACCCGGGACAGAGGACTTACAATGAGCAGTTCTTC. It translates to CASSPNPGQRTYNEQFF. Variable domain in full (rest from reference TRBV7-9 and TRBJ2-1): DTGVSQNPRHKITKRGQNVTFRCDPISEHNRLYWYRQTLGQGPEFLTYFQNEAQLEKSRLLSDRFSAERPKGSFSTLEIQRTEQGDSAMYLCASSPNPGQRTYNEQFFGPGTRLTVL.

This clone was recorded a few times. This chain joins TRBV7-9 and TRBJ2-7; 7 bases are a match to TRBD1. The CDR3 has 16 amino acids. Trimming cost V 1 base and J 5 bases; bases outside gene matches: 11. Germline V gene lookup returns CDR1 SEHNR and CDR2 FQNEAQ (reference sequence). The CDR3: CASSLEGAVEENEQYF. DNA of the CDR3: TGTGCCAGCAGCTTAGAGGGGGCAGTAGAGGAAAACGAGCAGTACTTC.

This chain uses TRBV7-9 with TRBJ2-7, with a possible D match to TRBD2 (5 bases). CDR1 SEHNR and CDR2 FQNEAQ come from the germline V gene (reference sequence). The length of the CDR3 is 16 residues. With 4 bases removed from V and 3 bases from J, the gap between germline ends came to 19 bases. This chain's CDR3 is CASSSWALGESYEQYF. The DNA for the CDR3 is TGTGCCAGCAGCTCGTGGGCACTAGGAGAGAGCTACGAGCAGTACTTC. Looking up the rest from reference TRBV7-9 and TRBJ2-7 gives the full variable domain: DTGVSQNPRHKITKRGQNVTFRCDPISEHNRLYWYRQTLGQGPEFLTYFQNEAQLEKSRLLSDRFSAERPKGSFSTLEIQRTEQGDSAMYLCASSSWALGESYEQYFGPGTRLTVT.

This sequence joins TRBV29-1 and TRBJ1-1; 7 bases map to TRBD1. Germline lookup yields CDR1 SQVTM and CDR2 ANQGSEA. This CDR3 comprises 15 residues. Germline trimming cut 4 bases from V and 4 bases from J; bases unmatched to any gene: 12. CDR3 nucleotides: TGCAGCGTTGGTTGGGCAGGGGGTATAATCACTGAAGCTTTCTTT. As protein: CSVGWAGGIITEAFF.

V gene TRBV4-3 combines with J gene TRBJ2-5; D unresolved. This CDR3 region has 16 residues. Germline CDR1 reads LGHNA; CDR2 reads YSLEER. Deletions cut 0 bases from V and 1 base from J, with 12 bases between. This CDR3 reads CASSQDLGQIQETQYF. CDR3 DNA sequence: TGCGCCAGCAGCCAAGATTTGGGCCAGATCCAAGAGACCCAGTACTTC.

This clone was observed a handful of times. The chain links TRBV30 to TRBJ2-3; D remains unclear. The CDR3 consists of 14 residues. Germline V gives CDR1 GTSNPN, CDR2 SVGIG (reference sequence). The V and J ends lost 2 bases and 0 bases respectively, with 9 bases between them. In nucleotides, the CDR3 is TGTGCCTGGAGTCTAACTCTTAGCACAGATACGCAGTATTTT. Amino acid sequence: CAWSLTLSTDTQYF.

Here the CDR3 DNA reads TGTGCCAGCAGTTGGGTGAGCTCTGTCAGAAGCGTCTTCGAGCAGTACTTC. Translated: CASSWVSSVRSVFEQYF. This chain links TRBV28 with TRBJ2-7; D ambiguous. Looked up from germline, CDR1 is MDHEN and CDR2 is SYDVKM. V gave up 4 bases and J gave up 6 bases, with 25 bases separating them. The CDR3 is 17 amino acids.

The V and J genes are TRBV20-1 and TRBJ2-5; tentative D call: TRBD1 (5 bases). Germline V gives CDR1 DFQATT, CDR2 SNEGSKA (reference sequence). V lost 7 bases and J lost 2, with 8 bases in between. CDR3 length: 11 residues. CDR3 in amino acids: CSGTSQETQYF. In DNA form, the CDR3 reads TGCAGTGGGACAAGTCAAGAGACCCAGTACTTC.